The 19 T cell receptor beta chains listed next were all sequenced from one sample in a study of OX40 agonist ivuxolimab in advanced cancers. Libraries were prepared by immunoSEQ multiplex PCR; TCRdb keeps only in-frame clonotypes and omits some of them. The table shows over 85,000 clones, with roughly 87% occurring only once. The sample consisted of CD4+ or CD8+ T cells sorted from blood, taken in a trial of the OX40 agonist ivuxolimab. The receptors were gathered from an adult with an advanced solid tumor such as melanoma, head and neck, liver or kidney cancer.

V is TRBV5-1 and J is TRBJ2-5, with 7 bases identical to TRBD1. The CDR3 has 13 amino acids. J was trimmed by 5 bases and V by 4 bases; bases with no gene match: 5. Looked up from germline, CDR1 is SGHRS and CDR2 is YFSETQ. CDR3 nucleotide sequence: TGCGCCAGCAGCCCTGACAGGGTGGAGACCCAGTACTTC. Protein product: CASSPDRVETQYF.

CDR3 bases: TGCGCCAGCAGCACGAACAGGAATGGCTACACCTTC. Residues: CASSTNRNGYTF. V usage is TRBV5-1 and J usage is TRBJ1-2; tentatively, D is TRBD1 (5 bases). The germline V and J ends were trimmed by 4 bases and 6 bases, with 10 bases remaining between them. The CDR3 is 12 amino acids. The germline CDR1 and CDR2 sequences are SGHRS and YFSETQ. The full variable domain, its missing parts supplied by reference TRBV5-1 and TRBJ1-2, is KAGVTQTPRYLIKTRGQQVTLSCSPISGHRSVSWYQQTPGQGLQFLFEYFSETQRNKGNFPGRFSGRQFSNSRSEMNVSTLELGDSALYLCASSTNRNGYTFGSGTRLTVV.

J is TRBJ2-7 and V is TRBV29-1; no reliable D call. The CDR3 is 16 amino acids. The germline V and J ends were trimmed by 5 bases and 7 bases, with 27 bases remaining between them. The germline V gene encodes CDR1 SQVTM and CDR2 ANQGSEA. The CDR3 DNA sequence: TGCAGCGTTAAGTCAGCCAGTCATAGCTCCAGGATTGAGCAGTACTTC. Translating it yields CSVKSASHSSRIEQYF.

This chain uses TRBV27 with TRBJ1-2; TRBD1 aligns across 10 bases. This CDR3 is built from 14 residues. Germline lookup yields CDR1 MNHEY and CDR2 SMNVEV (reference sequence). J lost 8 bases, V lost 10 bases, and 13 bases had no gene match. The CDR3 nucleotides are TGTGCCACCAGAGGGACAGGGGTAAACTGGGGCTACACCTTC. It is translated as CATRGTGVNWGYTF.

The chain has TRBV28 and TRBJ2-1, with 7 bases lining up with TRBD2. The V segment lost 2 bases and the J segment 12 bases; nucleotides outside the gene matches: 4. CDR1 is MDHEN, CDR2 SYDVKM, per germline. This CDR3 is built from 12 residues. The DNA of the CDR3 is TGTGCCAGCAGTTTAACTGGGGGGGTGCAGTTCTTC. Its protein product is CASSLTGGVQFF.

The V call is TRBV4-3, the J call TRBJ1-2, with a weak D call TRBD1 (6 bases). This CDR3 contains 14 residues. Germline V CDR1 and CDR2: LGHNA, YSLEER. V shed 6 bases and J shed 6 bases, with 17 bases lying between them. As DNA, the CDR3 is TGCGCCAGCAGTCTAAACCTGGGGGGCGATGGCTACACCTTC. This gives the protein CASSLNLGGDGYTF.

In this sample, this clone turned up a few times. This same CDR3 is encoded by further DNA sequences in the sample. DNA of the CDR3: TGCGCCAGCAGTCCTCGGACCGGAGAAGACTATGGCTACACCTTC. Encoded protein: CASSPRTGEDYGYTF. The rearrangement joins TRBV4-3 to TRBJ1-2; no clear D gene. CDR1 and CDR2 from the germline V gene are LGHNA and YSLEER. This CDR3 region has 15 residues. The V and J ends lost 6 bases and 3 bases respectively, with 17 bases between them.

The rearrangement joins TRBV7-9 to TRBJ1-1; D is unclear. V lost 6 bases to trimming and J lost 0 bases, with 17 bases between them. The length of the CDR3 is 16 residues. CDR1 is SEHNR and CDR2 is FQNEAQ in the germline V gene (reference sequence). The CDR3 nucleotides are TGTGCCAGCAGTCTTCGTCCGCCTAGGATGAACACTGAAGCTTTCTTT. Protein product: CASSLRPPRMNTEAFF.

The V gene is TRBV9, the J gene TRBJ2-1; D might be TRBD2 (5 bases). Trimming left V 1 base short and J 7 bases short, with 18 bases between. This CDR3 comprises 16 residues. Germline CDR1 SGDLS, CDR2 YYNGEE. The CDR3 nucleotides read TGTGCCAGCAGCGTAAGAACACTGGGAACGGGGAATGAGCAGTTCTTC. The encoded protein is CASSVRTLGTGNEQFF.

The chain couples TRBV10-3 to TRBJ2-7, with D unresolved. The ends were cut back, 5 bases at V and 3 bases at J, with 17 bases in the middle. Per the germline V gene, CDR1 is ENHRY and CDR2 is SYGVKD. The CDR3 is 15 amino acids. CDR3 amino acids: CAISKTTEASYEQYF. CDR3 in DNA: TGTGCCATCAGTAAGACAACCGAAGCCAGCTACGAGCAGTACTTC.

This sequence joins TRBV29-1 and TRBJ2-7; unclear D gene. The germline CDR1 and CDR2 sequences are SQVTM and ANQGSEA. The CDR3 extends over 11 amino acids. V was clipped by 4 bases and J by 7 bases, with 11 bases between them. The CDR3 region is CSVGGLGEQYF. Written as DNA, the CDR3 is TGCAGCGTTGGTGGCCTTGGAGAGCAGTACTTC.

The chain links TRBV27 to TRBJ1-3; 7 positions agree with TRBD1. This CDR3 contains 17 residues. Trimming at V came to 5 bases and at J to 3 bases, leaving 13 bases not matched to a gene. The germline V gene has CDR1 MNHEY and CDR2 SMNVEV (reference sequence). The CDR3 DNA follows: TGTGCCAGCAGTATACAGGGGCCCCTTTTCGGTGGAAACACCATATATTTT. Its protein is CASSIQGPLFGGNTIYF.

This chain uses TRBV18 with TRBJ2-7; D is ambiguous. V was cut by 0 bases and J by 1 base, with 7 bases left in between. Per the germline V gene, CDR1 is KGHSH and CDR2 is LQKENI. The CDR3 extends over 14 amino acids. The CDR3 region has the DNA TGTGCCAGCTCACCACCTTCCAGGTCCTACGAGCAGTACTTC. Translated: CASSPPSRSYEQYF.

This CDR3 is CASSLSSGSINTQYF. CDR3 coding DNA: TGTGCCAGCAGCTTATCTAGCGGGAGCATAAATACGCAGTATTTT. The chain has TRBV11-2 and TRBJ2-3; 10 bases match TRBD2. Trimming cost V 2 bases and J 7 bases; bases outside gene matches: 6. This CDR3 has 15 residues. CDR1 and CDR2 (germline): SGHAT, FQNNGV.

This clone was recorded only once. This chain joins TRBV11-2 and TRBJ1-6; TRBD1 is a possible D gene (6 bases). CDR3 length: 15 residues. The V gene's germline CDR1 is SGHAT and CDR2 FQNNGV. Trimming removed 0 bases at V and 9 bases at J, with 12 bases between. The CDR3 loop is CASSLEAGASSPLHF. In DNA, the CDR3 is TGTGCCAGCAGCTTAGAAGCAGGGGCCAGTTCACCCCTCCACTTT. The full variable domain, rest sourced from reference TRBV11-2 and TRBJ1-6, is EAGVAQSPRYKIIEKRQSVAFWCNPISGHATLYWYQQILGQGPKLLIQFQNNGVVDDSQLPKDRFSAERLKGVDSTLKIQPAKLEDSAVYLCASSLEAGASSPLHFGNGTRLTVT.

The chain has TRBV6-1 and TRBJ1-2, with D hard to call. CDR3 size: 14 residues. Germline V gene data show CDR1 as MNHNS and CDR2 as SASEGT. Trimming took 2 bases from V and 8 from J, leaving 15 bases between them. In nucleotides, the CDR3 is TGTGCCAGCAGTGAATTTGCGCCCGCTGTAGGCTACACCTTC. Residues: CASSEFAPAVGYTF.

This clone was observed a handful of times. The chain is built from TRBV7-9 and TRBJ2-1; tentative D call: TRBD2 (5 bases). V was shortened by 8 bases and J by 0 bases, with 26 bases between the two germline ends. Per the germline V gene, CDR1 is SEHNR and CDR2 is FQNEAQ (reference sequence). The CDR3 spans 19 residues. The CDR3: CASRASPLVSQSSYNEQFF. CDR3 bases: TGTGCCAGCCGGGCTAGCCCGCTAGTTAGTCAGAGCTCCTACAATGAGCAGTTCTTC.

CDR3 DNA: TGCGCCAGCAGCTTGGTACGGGAGAACACTGAAGCTTTCTTT. Encoded protein: CASSLVRENTEAFF. This chain uses TRBV5-1 with TRBJ1-1, with D unclear. Per germline, CDR1 SGHRS and CDR2 YFSETQ. Trimming took 0 bases from V and 1 from J, leaving 7 bases between them. CDR3 length: 14 residues.

The rearrangement joins TRBV5-1 to TRBJ1-1, with a possible D match to TRBD1 (5 bases). Trimming cost V 1 base and J 5 bases, with 15 bases left between them. The CDR3 length is 15 residues. CDR1 and CDR2 from the germline V gene are SGHRS and YFSETQ. The CDR3 loop reads CASSLTSGYGTEAFF. The CDR3 DNA follows: TGCGCCAGCAGCTTGACCTCAGGGTATGGGACTGAAGCTTTCTTT.